The 20 T cell receptor beta chains presented below share a single source sample, sequenced in a study of identical twins. TCRdb redid the calling of the 5' RACE reads with MiXCR, one entry per CDR3 protein. The sample holds roughly 1.6 million distinct CDR3 sequences, around 29% seen once. Sequenced material: cord blood. All receptors come from a newborn girl in good health.

This clonotype was found a few times. V is TRBV4-1 and J is TRBJ2-1; TRBD2 matches at 9 bases. There are 19 residues in the CDR3. J gave up 8 bases and V 3 bases, and 20 bases lay outside the gene matches. In germline, CDR1 is MGHRA, CDR2 YSYEKL. Written as DNA, the CDR3 is TGCGCCAGCAGCCACAAGCCTCTGTTAGCGGGAGAACCTCAATATGAGCAGTTCTTC. Its translation: CASSHKPLLAGEPQYEQFF.

The genes are TRBV29-1 and TRBJ1-1; 7 positions agree with TRBD1. This CDR3 has 11 residues. V shed 4 bases and J 7 bases; nucleotides not matched to a gene: 3. Per germline, CDR1 SQVTM and CDR2 ANQGSEA. CDR3 residues: CSVGRDSEAFF. The DNA of the CDR3 is TGCAGCGTTGGTCGGGACAGTGAAGCTTTCTTT.

This clonotype has more than one count but fewer than ten. This sequence joins TRBV5-6 and TRBJ2-7; 9 bases are a match to TRBD2. The CDR3 spans 15 residues. V lost 7 bases and J lost 7; bases outside the gene matches: 15. Germline V lookup: CDR1 SGHDT, CDR2 YYEEEE. CDR3 bases: TGTGCCAGCGGTCCGGGACTAGCAAACTCCAATGAGCAGTACTTC. It translates to CASGPGLANSNEQYF.

The CDR3 here is CARTVRGRLEGQPNTEAFF. CDR3 nucleotide sequence: TGTGCCAGGACGGTTCGGGGCCGTCTTGAGGGGCAACCCAACACTGAAGCTTTCTTT. The J gene is TRBJ1-1, the V gene TRBV7-2, with TRBD1 as a possible D gene (5 bases). V was pared by 9 bases and J by 2 bases, with 31 bases between. Germline CDR1 reads SGHTA; CDR2 reads FQGNSA. The CDR3 loop spans 19 amino acids.

The rearrangement uses TRBV3-1 and TRBJ2-6; 8 positions match TRBD1. The germline gives CDR1 LGHDT, CDR2 YNNKEL (reference sequence). V was pared by 0 bases and J by 1 base, with 8 bases of the junction left unmatched. The CDR3 runs 19 residues. CDR3: CASSQDRTGRGSGANVLTF. The CDR3, as DNA: TGTGCCAGCAGCCAAGATAGGACAGGGAGAGGATCTGGGGCCAACGTCCTGACTTTC.

This clonotype was counted only a few times. This chain uses TRBV6-1 with TRBJ2-5, with 7 bases identical to TRBD1. The ends lost 4 bases at V and 11 bases at J; junction bases unmatched: 16. CDR1 is MNHNS, CDR2 SASEGT, per germline. This CDR3 has 15 amino acids. CDR3 DNA sequence: TGTGCCAGCAGTGGGGGGACAGCTAAATACAATGAGCAGTACTTC. Its protein product is CASSGGTAKYNEQYF.

This clonotype came up a few times. The rearrangement links TRBV20-1 to TRBJ1-5; D is unresolved. This CDR3 comprises 13 residues. V shed 0 bases and J shed 5 bases, with 8 bases lying between them. Germline V gene lookup returns CDR1 DFQATT and CDR2 SNEGSKA (reference sequence). CDR3 DNA: TGCAGTGCTAGAGATCAAGTTGATCAGCCCCAGCATTTT. It is translated as CSARDQVDQPQHF.

The chain combines TRBV7-9 with TRBJ2-7; TRBD1 might be the D (6 bases). Germline CDR1 is SEHNR and CDR2 is FQNEAQ (reference sequence). V shed 4 bases and J shed 0 bases, with 16 bases lying between them. This CDR3 has 16 residues. This CDR3 is CASSSPQGPSSYEQYF. CDR3 nucleotides: TGTGCCAGCAGCTCTCCACAGGGCCCTAGCTCCTACGAGCAGTACTTC.

This clonotype was counted only a few times. A read error may produce the germline difference seen at one junction end. J is TRBJ2-3 and V is TRBV24-1; TRBD2 aligns across 11 bases. The CDR3 has 18 amino acids. CDR1 and CDR2 (germline): KGHDR, SFDVKD. CDR3 residues: CVTSDWKGLAGGPDTQYF. CDR3 sequence (DNA): TGTGTCACCAGTGATTGGAAGGGTCTAGCGGGAGGCCCAGATACGCAGTATTTT.

Concerning this clonotype itself: The junction shows a germline mismatch at one end, possibly a read error. For the CDR3, the DNA is TGCGCCAGCAGCTTCAGGGGTCGCGGGGAGCTGTTTTTT. Translation gives CASSFRGRGELFF. The chain uses TRBV11-1 and TRBJ2-2; maybe TRBD1 (6 bases). The CDR3 has 13 amino acids. CDR1 SGHAT and CDR2 FQDESV come from the germline V gene (reference sequence).

In this sample, this clonotype turned up a few times. The gene calls are TRBV20-1 and TRBJ2-1, with D unresolved. V lost 0 bases and J lost 4, with 7 bases in between. Germline assignment: CDR1 DFQATT and CDR2 SNEGSKA (reference sequence). There are 13 residues in the CDR3. This CDR3 is CSARDLQYNEQFF. The CDR3 nucleotides read TGCAGTGCTAGAGATCTCCAGTACAATGAGCAGTTCTTC.

This clonotype showed up just a few times. The CDR3 reads CATSGTPSYNEQFF. The DNA of the CDR3 is TGTGCCACCTCCGGGACCCCCTCCTACAATGAGCAGTTCTTC. V usage is TRBV2 and J usage is TRBJ2-1; possibly TRBD1 or TRBD2 for D (5 bases each). The CDR3 has 14 amino acids. The germline CDR1 and CDR2 sequences are SNHLY and FYNNEI. Trimming stripped 10 bases from V and 0 bases from J, with 13 bases between.

The CDR3 reads CASSPPGQGLDEQFF. CDR3 coding DNA: TGTGCCAGCAGTCCTCCGGGACAGGGGCTCGATGAGCAGTTCTTC. This chain uses TRBV2 with TRBJ2-1, with TRBD1 matching 10 bases. The CDR3 contains 15 residues. Germline V gene lookup returns CDR1 SNHLY and CDR2 FYNNEI. V was pared by 5 bases and J by 8 bases, with 9 bases of the junction left unmatched.

The V call is TRBV11-2, the J call TRBJ2-7, with D tentatively TRBD2 (6 bases). Between the trimmed V and J ends, which lost 3 bases and 7 bases, there was a span of 19 bases. CDR1 and CDR2 (germline): SGHAT, FQNNGV. The length of the CDR3 is 15 residues. The CDR3 loop reads CASSFHPGRKGEQYF. The CDR3 DNA reads as TGTGCCAGCAGCTTTCATCCGGGGAGGAAGGGGGAGCAGTACTTC.

This chain joins TRBV6-4 and TRBJ1-2, with D unresolved. The CDR3 totals 13 residues. Germline V gene lookup returns CDR1 MRHNA and CDR2 SNTAGT. Trimming removed 2 bases from V and 2 bases from J, with 6 bases in between. CDR3 sequence (DNA): TGTGCCAGCAGTGACGTGAAAAACTATGGCTACACCTTC. Protein: CASSDVKNYGYTF.

The rearrangement links TRBV28 to TRBJ2-4; 7 positions match TRBD1. This CDR3 has 16 residues. Germline V gene lookup returns CDR1 MDHEN and CDR2 SYDVKM. J gave up 0 bases and V 5 bases, and 7 bases lay outside the gene matches. The DNA of the CDR3 is TGTGCCAGCAGTCGCCGACAGGGCCCAGCCAAAAACATTCAGTACTTC. Translating it yields CASSRRQGPAKNIQYF. Full variable domain (rest looked up from reference TRBV28 and TRBJ2-4): DVKVTQSSRYLVKRTGEKVFLECVQDMDHENMFWYRQDPGLGLRLIYFSYDVKMKEKGDIPEGYSVSREKKERFSLILESASTNQTSMYLCASSRRQGPAKNIQYFGAGTRLSVL.

The J gene is TRBJ2-1, the V gene TRBV20-1; 8 bases are a match to TRBD2. The V gene end was trimmed by 3 bases and the J gene end by 9 bases; junction bases not matched to a gene: 16. This CDR3 comprises 16 residues. Germline CDR1 DFQATT, CDR2 SNEGSKA (reference sequence). The CDR3 DNA is TGCAGTGCTAGCGGACCTCTTCGGGAGGGAAACAGTGAGCAGTTCTTC. As protein: CSASGPLREGNSEQFF.

The sample holds a few counts of this clonotype. The J gene is TRBJ2-7, the V gene TRBV4-2; 8 bases line up with TRBD2. Gene TRBJ2-5 matches the end of the DNA better, so the J call may be wrong. Germline V gene lookup returns CDR1 LGHNA and CDR2 YNFKEQ. The CDR3 is 16 amino acids. This CDR3 is CASSQGWSGGAETQYF. The CDR3 DNA follows: TGTGCCAGCAGCCAAGGCTGGTCGGGGGGGGCTGAGACCCAGTACTTC.

In its sample, this clonotype was seen a few times. The CDR3, as DNA: TGTGCCAGCAGCACGCAGCAGAAGCAGTACTTC. Amino acid sequence: CASSTQQKQYF. The chain is built from TRBV13 and TRBJ2-7; D ambiguous. Trimming shortened V by 5 bases and J by 8 bases, and 10 bases separated the two germline ends. The CDR3 extends over 11 amino acids. Germline V gives CDR1 PRHDT, CDR2 FYEKMQ (reference sequence).

V usage is TRBV20-1 and J usage is TRBJ2-7; the D gene is possibly TRBD1 (6 bases). CDR1 and CDR2 (germline): DFQATT, SNEGSKA (reference sequence). V lost 4 bases and J 7 bases, leaving 17 bases between the germline ends. The CDR3 has 13 residues. The CDR3 is CSATRDNYNEQYF. The CDR3 region has the DNA TGCAGTGCTACCCGGGACAACTACAATGAGCAGTACTTC.